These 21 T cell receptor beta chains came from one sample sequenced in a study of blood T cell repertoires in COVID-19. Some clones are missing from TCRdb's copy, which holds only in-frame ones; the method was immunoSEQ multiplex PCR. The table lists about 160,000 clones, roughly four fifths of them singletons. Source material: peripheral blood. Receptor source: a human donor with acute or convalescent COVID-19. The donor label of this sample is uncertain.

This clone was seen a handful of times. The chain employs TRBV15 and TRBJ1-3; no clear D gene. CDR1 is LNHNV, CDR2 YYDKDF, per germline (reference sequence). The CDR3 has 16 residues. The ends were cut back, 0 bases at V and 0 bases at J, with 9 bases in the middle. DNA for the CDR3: TGTGCCACCAGCAGAGATCGCGGCATCTCTGGAAACACCATATATTTT. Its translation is CATSRDRGISGNTIYF.

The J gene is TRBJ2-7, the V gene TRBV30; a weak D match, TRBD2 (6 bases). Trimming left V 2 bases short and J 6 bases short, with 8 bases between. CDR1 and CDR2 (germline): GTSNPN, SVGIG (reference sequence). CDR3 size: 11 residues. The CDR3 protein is CAWSWGVEQYF. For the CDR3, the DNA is TGTGCCTGGAGTTGGGGGGTCGAGCAGTACTTC.

The CDR3 protein is CASSPGAGGLGTEAFF. The CDR3 DNA reads TGTGCCAGCAGCCCCGGGGCAGGGGGCTTAGGAACTGAAGCTTTCTTT. The rearrangement links TRBV11-2 to TRBJ1-1; 8 positions agree with TRBD1. V was pared by 5 bases and J by 5 bases, with 13 bases of the junction left unmatched. The CDR3 loop spans 16 amino acids. Germline-derived CDR1 and CDR2 are SGHAT and FQNNGV.

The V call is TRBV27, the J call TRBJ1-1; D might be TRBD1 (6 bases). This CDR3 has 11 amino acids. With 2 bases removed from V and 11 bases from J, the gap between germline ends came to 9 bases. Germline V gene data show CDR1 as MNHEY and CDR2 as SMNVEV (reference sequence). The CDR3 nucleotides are TGTGCCAGCAGTTTAGGGGGCAGGGCTTTCTTT. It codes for CASSLGGRAFF.

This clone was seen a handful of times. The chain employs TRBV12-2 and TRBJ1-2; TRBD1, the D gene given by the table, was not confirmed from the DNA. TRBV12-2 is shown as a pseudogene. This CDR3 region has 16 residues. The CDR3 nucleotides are TGTGCAAGTCGCTTAGTACTCCAAACAGGACACTATGGCTACACCTTC. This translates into CASRLVLQTGHYGYTF.

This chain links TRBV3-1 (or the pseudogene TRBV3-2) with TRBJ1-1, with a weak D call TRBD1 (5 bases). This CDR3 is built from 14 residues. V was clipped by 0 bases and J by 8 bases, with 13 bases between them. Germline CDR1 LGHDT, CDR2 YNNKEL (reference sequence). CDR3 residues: CASSQDGGTREAFF. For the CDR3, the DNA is TGTGCCAGCAGCCAAGATGGCGGGACCAGGGAAGCTTTCTTT.

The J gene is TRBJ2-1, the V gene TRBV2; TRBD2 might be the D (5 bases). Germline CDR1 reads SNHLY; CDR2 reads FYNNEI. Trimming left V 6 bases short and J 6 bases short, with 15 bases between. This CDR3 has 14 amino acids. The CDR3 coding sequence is TGTGCCAGCAGAATGGAACGAGGGTTCAATGAGCAGTTCTTC. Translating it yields CASRMERGFNEQFF.

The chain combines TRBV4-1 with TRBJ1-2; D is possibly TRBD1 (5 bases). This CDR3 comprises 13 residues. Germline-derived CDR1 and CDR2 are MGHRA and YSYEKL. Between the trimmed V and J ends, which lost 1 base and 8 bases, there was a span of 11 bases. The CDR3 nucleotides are TGCGCCAGCAGCCAAGGTGGGGCGGCAGGCTACACCTTC. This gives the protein CASSQGGAAGYTF.

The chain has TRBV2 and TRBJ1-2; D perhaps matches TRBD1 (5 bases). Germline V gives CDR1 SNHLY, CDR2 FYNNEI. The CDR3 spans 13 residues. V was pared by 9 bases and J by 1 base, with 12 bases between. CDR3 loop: CARTGDDNYGYTF. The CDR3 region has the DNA TGTGCCAGAACAGGTGACGATAACTATGGCTACACCTTC. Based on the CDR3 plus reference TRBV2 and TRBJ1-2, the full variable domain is EPEVTQTPSHQVTQMGQEVILRCVPISNHLYFYWYRQILGQKVEFLVSFYNNEISEKSEIFDDQFSVERPDGSNFTLKIRSTKLEDSAMYFCARTGDDNYGYTFGSGTRLTVV.

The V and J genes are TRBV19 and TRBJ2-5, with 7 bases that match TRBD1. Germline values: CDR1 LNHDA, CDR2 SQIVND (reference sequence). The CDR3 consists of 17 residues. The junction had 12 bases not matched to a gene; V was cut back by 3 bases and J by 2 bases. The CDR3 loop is CASSIGGVRGRQETQYF. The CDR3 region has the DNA TGTGCCAGTAGTATTGGAGGAGTGAGGGGGCGGCAAGAGACCCAGTACTTC.

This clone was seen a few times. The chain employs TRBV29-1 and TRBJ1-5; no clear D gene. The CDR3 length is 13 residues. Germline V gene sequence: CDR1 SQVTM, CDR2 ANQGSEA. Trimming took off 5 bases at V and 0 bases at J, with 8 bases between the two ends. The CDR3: CSVSENSNQPQHF. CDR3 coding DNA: TGCAGCGTTTCGGAGAATAGCAATCAGCCCCAGCATTTT.

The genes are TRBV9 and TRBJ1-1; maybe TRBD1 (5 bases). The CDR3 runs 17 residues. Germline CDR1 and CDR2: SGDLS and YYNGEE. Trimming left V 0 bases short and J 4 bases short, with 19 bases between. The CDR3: CASSVEIDGGSGTEAFF. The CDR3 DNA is TGTGCCAGCAGCGTAGAAATCGACGGGGGGTCTGGCACTGAAGCTTTCTTT.

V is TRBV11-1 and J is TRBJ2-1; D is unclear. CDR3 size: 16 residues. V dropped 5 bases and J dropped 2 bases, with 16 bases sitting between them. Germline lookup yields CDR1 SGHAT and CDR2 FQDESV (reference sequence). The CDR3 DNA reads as TGTGCCAGCAGCCTACTCCATATCACCCCCTACAATGAGCAGTTCTTC. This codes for CASSLLHITPYNEQFF.

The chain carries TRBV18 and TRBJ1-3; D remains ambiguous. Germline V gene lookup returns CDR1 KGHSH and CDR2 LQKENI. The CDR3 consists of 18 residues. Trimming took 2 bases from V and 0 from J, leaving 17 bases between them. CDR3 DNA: TGTGCCAGCTCACCAGACTCGCGATCACCTTCCTCTGGAAACACCATATATTTT. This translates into CASSPDSRSPSSGNTIYF.

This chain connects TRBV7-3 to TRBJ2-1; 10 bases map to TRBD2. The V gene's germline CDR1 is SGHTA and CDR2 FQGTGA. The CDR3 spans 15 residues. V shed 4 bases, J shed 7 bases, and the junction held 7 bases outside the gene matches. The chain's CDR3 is CASSSGLAKGNEQFF. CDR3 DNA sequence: TGTGCCAGCAGCTCGGGACTAGCGAAAGGAAATGAGCAGTTCTTC.

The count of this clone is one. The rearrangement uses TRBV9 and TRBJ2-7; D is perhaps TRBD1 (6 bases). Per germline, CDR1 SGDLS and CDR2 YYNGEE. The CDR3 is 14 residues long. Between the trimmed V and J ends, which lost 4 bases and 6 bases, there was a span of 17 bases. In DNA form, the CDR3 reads TGTGCCAGCAGCATTCACCAAACAGGGTTCGAGCAGTACTTC. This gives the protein CASSIHQTGFEQYF.

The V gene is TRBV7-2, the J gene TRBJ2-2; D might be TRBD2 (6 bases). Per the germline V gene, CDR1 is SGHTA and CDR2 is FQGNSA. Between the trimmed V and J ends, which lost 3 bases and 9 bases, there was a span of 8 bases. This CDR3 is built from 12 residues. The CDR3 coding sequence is TGTGCCAGCAGCTTCGGAGGGAGGGAGCTGTTTTTT. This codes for CASSFGGRELFF.

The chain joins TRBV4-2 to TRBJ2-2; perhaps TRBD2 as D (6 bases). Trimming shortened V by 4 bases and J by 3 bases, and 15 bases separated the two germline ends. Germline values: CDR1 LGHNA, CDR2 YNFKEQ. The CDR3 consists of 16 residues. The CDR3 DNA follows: TGTGCCAGCAGCCTATTCGCGGGGCCGGACACCGGGGAGCTGTTTTTT. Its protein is CASSLFAGPDTGELFF.

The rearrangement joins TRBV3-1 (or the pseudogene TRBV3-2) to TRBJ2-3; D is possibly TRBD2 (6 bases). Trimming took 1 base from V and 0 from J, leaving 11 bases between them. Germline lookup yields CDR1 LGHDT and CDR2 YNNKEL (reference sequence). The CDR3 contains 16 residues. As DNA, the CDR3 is TGTGCCAGCAGCCAAGTACGGGGGATTAGCACAGATACGCAGTATTTT. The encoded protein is CASSQVRGISTDTQYF.

The CDR3 coding sequence is TGTGCCAGCAGCTTGGGTCGAGGGTACCAAGAGACCCAGTACTTC. Protein product: CASSLGRGYQETQYF. V and J are TRBV5-5 and TRBJ2-5; possibly TRBD2 for D (5 bases). Germline CDR1 SGHKS, CDR2 YYEKEE (reference sequence). The V and J ends lost 0 bases and 0 bases respectively, with 9 bases between them. The CDR3 runs 15 residues.

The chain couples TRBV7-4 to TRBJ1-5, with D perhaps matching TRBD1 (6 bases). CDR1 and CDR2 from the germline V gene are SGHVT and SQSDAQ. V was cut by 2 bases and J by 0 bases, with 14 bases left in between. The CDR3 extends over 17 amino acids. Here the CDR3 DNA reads TGTGCCAGCAGCTTAAAGGACAGAGCGTATAGCAATCAGCCCCAGCATTTT. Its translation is CASSLKDRAYSNQPQHF.